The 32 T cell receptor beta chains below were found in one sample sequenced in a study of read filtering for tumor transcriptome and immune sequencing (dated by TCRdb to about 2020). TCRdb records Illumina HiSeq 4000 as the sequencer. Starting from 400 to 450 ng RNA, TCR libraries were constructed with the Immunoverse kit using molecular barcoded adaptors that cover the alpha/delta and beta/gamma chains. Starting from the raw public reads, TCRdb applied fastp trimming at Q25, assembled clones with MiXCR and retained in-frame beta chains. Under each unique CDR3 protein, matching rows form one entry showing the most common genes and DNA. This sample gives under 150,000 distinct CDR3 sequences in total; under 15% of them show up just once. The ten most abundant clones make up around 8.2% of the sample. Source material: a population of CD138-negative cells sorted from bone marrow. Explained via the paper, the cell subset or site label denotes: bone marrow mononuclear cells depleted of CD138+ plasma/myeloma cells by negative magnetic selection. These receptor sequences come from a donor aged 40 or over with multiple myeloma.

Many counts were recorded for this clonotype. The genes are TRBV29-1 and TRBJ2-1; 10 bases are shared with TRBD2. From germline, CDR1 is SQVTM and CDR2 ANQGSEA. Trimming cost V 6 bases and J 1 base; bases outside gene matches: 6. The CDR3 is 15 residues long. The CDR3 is CSVAGTSVSYNEQFF. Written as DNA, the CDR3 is TGCAGCGTCGCCGGGACTAGCGTTTCCTACAATGAGCAGTTCTTC.

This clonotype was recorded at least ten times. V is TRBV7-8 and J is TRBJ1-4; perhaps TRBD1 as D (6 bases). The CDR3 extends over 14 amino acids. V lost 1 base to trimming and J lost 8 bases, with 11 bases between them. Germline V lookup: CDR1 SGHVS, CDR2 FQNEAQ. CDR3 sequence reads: CASSLDIGGEKLFF. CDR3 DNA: TGTGCCAGCAGCTTAGATATAGGGGGAGAAAAACTGTTTTTT.

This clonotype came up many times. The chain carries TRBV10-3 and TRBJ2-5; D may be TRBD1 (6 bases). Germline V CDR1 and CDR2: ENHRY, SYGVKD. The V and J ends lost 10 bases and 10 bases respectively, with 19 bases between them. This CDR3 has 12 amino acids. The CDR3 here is CATGHGQVVQYF. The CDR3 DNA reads TGTGCCACGGGACACGGCCAAGTCGTCCAGTACTTC.

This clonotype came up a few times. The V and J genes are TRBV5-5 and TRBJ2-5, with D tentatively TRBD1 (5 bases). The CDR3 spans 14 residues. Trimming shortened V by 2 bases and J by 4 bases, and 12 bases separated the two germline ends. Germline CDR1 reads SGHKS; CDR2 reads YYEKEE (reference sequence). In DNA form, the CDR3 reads TGTGCCAGCAGCTTACCTGGGGCTAGAGAGACCCAGTACTTC. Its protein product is CASSLPGARETQYF.

The CDR3 sequence is CSASTRTSGNGDGQFF. CDR3 in DNA: TGCAGTGCTAGCACCCGGACTAGCGGCAATGGTGATGGGCAGTTCTTC. This chain joins TRBV20-1 and TRBJ2-1; 10 positions agree with TRBD2. CDR3 size: 16 residues. After removal of 3 bases from V and 12 bases from J, the junction contained 17 bases not matched to a gene. The germline V gene encodes CDR1 DFQATT and CDR2 SNEGSKA (reference sequence).

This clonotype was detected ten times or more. The CDR3 nucleotides read TGTGCCAGCAGCCGCGGGAGGGCCGAATCCAATGAGCAGTTCTTC. It codes for CASSRGRAESNEQFF. This chain joins TRBV7-8 and TRBJ2-1, with TRBD2 identical over 9 bases. The CDR3 is made up of 15 amino acids. V gave up 5 bases and J gave up 6 bases; unmatched junction bases: 8. The germline CDR1 and CDR2 sequences are SGHVS and FQNEAQ.

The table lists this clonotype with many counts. CDR3: CASSSPNRLNTEAFF. The CDR3 coding sequence is TGTGCCAGCAGTTCCCCCAACCGGCTGAACACTGAAGCTTTCTTT. The chain is built from TRBV12-3 or TRBV12-4 and TRBJ1-1; D gene unclear. Trimming stripped 4 bases from V and 0 bases from J, with 12 bases between. The CDR3 consists of 15 residues.

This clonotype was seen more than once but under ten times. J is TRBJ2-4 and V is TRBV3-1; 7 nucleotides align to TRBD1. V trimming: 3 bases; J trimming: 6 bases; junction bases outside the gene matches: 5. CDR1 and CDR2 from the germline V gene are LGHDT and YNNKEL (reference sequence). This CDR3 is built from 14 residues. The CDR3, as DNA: TGTGCCAGCAGCCATTCGGGACAGCTAAACATTCAGTACTTC. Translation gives CASSHSGQLNIQYF.

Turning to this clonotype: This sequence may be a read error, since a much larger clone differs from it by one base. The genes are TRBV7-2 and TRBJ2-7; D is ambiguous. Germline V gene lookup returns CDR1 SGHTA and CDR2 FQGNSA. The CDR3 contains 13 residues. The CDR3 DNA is TGTGCCAGTAGCCCCTATGGGCCCTACGAGCAGTGCTTC. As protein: CASSPYGPYEQCF.

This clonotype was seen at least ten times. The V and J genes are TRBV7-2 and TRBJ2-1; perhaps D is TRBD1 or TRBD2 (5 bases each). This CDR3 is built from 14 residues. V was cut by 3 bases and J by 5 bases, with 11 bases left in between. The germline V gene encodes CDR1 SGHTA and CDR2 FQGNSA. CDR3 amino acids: CASSFGTRNNEQFF. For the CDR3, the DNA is TGTGCCAGCAGCTTCGGGACGCGGAACAATGAGCAGTTCTTC.

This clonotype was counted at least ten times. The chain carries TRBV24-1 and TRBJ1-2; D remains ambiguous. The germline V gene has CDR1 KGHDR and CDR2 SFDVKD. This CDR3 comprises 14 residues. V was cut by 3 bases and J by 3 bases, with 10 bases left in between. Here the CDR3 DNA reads TGTGCCACCAGTGATCCCCCGAGAGACTATGGCTACACCTTC. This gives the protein CATSDPPRDYGYTF.

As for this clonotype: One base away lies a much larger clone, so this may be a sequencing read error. CDR3 coding DNA: TGTGCCTGGAGTGATTTTGGGACCCTGACTAGCTATGGCTACACCTTC. Translation: CAWSDFGTLTSYGYTF. This chain joins TRBV30 and TRBJ1-2; TRBD1 might be the D (5 bases). The germline CDR1 and CDR2 sequences are GTSNPN and SVGIG (reference sequence). This CDR3 has 16 residues. V dropped 1 base and J dropped 4 bases, with 19 bases sitting between them.

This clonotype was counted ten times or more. Written as DNA, the CDR3 is TGCAGTGCTAGGGACCCTAGCGGGAGTATTAATGAGCAGTTCTTC. This codes for CSARDPSGSINEQFF. V is TRBV20-1 and J is TRBJ2-1; 10 bases map to TRBD2. The CDR3 spans 15 residues. Germline assignment: CDR1 DFQATT and CDR2 SNEGSKA (reference sequence). V gave up 3 bases and J gave up 7 bases; unmatched junction bases: 9.

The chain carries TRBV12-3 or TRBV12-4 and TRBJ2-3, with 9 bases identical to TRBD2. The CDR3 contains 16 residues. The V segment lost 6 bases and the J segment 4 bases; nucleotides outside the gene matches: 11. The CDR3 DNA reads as TGTGCCAGCAGCACCCCTAGCGGGATGGTCCCAGATACGCAGTATTTT. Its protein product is CASSTPSGMVPDTQYF.

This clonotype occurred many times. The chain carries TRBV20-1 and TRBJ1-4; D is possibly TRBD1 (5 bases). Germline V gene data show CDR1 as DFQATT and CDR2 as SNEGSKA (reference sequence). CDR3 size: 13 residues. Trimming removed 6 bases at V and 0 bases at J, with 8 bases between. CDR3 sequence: CSALGATNEKLFF. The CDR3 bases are TGCAGTGCGTTGGGGGCAACTAATGAAAAACTGTTTTTT.

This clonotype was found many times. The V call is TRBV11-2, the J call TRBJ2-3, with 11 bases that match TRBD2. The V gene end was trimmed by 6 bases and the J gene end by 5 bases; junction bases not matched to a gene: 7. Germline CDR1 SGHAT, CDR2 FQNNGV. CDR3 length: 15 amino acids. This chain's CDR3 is CASSIIAGGLDTQYF. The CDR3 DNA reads TGTGCCAGCAGTATAATAGCGGGAGGGCTAGATACGCAGTATTTT.

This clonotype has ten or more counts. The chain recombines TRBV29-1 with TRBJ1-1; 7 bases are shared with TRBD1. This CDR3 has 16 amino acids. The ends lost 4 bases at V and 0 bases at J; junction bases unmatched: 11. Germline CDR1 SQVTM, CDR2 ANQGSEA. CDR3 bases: TGCAGCGTTGGGGACAGAGTTAGGGTAATGAACACTGAAGCTTTCTTT. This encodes CSVGDRVRVMNTEAFF.

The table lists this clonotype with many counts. The DNA of the CDR3 is TGCAGTGCTAGAGTGAACCTCCCGGGACTAGCCGACTACGAGCAGTACTTC. It yields the protein CSARVNLPGLADYEQYF. V is TRBV20-1 and J is TRBJ2-7, with 9 bases that match TRBD2. The germline CDR1 and CDR2 sequences are DFQATT and SNEGSKA (reference sequence). This CDR3 has 17 residues. J gave up 3 bases and V 1 base, and 13 bases lay outside the gene matches.

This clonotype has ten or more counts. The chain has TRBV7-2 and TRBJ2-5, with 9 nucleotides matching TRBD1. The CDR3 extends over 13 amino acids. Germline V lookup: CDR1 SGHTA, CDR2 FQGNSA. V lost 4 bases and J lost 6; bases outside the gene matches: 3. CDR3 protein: CASSSGTGQTQYF. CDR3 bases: TGTGCCAGCAGCTCAGGGACAGGGCAGACCCAGTACTTC.

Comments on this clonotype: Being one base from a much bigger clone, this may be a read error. CDR3 amino acids: CASSRPGLVLHEQFF. In DNA form, the CDR3 reads TGTGCCAGCAGCAGACCGGGACTAGTATTACATGAGCAGTTCTTC. V and J are TRBV12-3 or TRBV12-4 and TRBJ2-1, with TRBD2 matching 8 bases. The CDR3 runs to 15 residues. V lost 6 bases and J lost 8; bases outside the gene matches: 12.

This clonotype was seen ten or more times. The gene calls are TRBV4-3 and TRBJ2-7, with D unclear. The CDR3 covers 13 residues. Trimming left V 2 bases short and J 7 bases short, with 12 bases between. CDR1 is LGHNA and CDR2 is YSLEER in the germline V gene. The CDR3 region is CASSQFYTDEQYF. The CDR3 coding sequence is TGCGCCAGCAGCCAATTTTACACTGATGAGCAGTACTTC.

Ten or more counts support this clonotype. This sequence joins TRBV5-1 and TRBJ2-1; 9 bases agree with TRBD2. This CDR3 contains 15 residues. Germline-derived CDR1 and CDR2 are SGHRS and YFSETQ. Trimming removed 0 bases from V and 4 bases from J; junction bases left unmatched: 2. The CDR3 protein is CASSLGAGGYNEQFF. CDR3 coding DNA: TGCGCCAGCAGCTTGGGAGCGGGAGGTTACAATGAGCAGTTCTTC.

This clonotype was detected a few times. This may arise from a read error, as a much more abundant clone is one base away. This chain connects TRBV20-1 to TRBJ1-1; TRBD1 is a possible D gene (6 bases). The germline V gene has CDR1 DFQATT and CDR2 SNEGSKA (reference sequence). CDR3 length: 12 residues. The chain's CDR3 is CSASGGDTEASF. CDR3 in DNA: TGCAGTGCCTCTGGGGGGGACACTGAAGCTTCCTTT.

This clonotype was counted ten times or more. The CDR3 nucleotides read TGTGCCAGCAGCTTTAGTGGAACCTACGAGCAGTACTTC. It yields the protein CASSFSGTYEQYF. The genes are TRBV7-9 and TRBJ2-7; no firm D call. V was cut by 3 bases and J by 2 bases, with 8 bases left in between. CDR1 is SEHNR and CDR2 is FQNEAQ in the germline V gene (reference sequence). There are 13 residues in the CDR3.

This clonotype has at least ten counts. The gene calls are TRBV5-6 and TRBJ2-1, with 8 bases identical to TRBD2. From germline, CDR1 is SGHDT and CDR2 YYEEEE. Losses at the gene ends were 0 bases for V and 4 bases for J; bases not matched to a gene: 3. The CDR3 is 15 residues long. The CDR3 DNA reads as TGTGCCAGCAGCTTGGGACTAGCGAAATACAATGAGCAGTTCTTC. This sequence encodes CASSLGLAKYNEQFF.

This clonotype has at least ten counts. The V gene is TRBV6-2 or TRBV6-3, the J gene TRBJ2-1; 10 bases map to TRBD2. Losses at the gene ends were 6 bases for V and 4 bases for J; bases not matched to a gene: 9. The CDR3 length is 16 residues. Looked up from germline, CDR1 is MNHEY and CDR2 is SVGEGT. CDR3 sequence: CASSLYSGRPYNEQFF. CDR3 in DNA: TGTGCCAGCAGCCTATATAGCGGGAGGCCATACAATGAGCAGTTCTTC.

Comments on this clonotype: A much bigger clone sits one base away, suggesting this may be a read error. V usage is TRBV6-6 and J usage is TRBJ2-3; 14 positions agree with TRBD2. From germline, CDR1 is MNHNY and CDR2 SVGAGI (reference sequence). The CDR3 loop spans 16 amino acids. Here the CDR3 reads CASTLTSGRAGDTQCF. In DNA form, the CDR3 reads TGTGCCAGCACCCTGACTAGCGGGAGGGCTGGAGATACGCAGTGTTTT.

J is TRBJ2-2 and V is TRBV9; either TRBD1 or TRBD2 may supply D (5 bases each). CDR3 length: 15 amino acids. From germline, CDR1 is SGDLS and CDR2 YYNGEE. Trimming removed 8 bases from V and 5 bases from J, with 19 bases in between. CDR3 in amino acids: CASRAPGTPTGELFF. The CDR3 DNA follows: TGTGCCAGTCGCGCACCAGGGACGCCGACCGGGGAGCTGTTTTTT.

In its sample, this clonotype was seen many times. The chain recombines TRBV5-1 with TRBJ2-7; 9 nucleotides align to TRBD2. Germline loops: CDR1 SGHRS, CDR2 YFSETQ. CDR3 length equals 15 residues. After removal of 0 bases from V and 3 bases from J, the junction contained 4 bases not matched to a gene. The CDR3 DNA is TGCGCCAGCAGCTTGGAGCGGGGGGCCCTCTACGAGCAGTACTTC. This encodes CASSLERGALYEQYF. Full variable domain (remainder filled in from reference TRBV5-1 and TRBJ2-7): KAGVTQTPRYLIKTRGQQVTLSCSPISGHRSVSWYQQTPGQGLQFLFEYFSETQRNKGNFPGRFSGRQFSNSRSEMNVSTLELGDSALYLCASSLERGALYEQYFGPGTRLTVT.

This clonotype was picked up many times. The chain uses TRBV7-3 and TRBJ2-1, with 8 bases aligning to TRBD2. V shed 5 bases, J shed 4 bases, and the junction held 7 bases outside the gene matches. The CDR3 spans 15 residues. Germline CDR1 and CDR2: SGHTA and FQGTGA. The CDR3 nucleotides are TGTGCCAGCAGCACCTCTAGCGGGCAGTACAATGAGCAGTTCTTC. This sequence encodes CASSTSSGQYNEQFF.

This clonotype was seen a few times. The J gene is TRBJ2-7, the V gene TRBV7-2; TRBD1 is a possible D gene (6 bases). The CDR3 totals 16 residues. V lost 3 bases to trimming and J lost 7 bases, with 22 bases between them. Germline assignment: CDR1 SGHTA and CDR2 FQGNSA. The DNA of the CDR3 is TGTGCCAGCAGCTTCGGCCGGGACACGTCAAGTCGAGAGCAGTACTTC. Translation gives CASSFGRDTSSREQYF. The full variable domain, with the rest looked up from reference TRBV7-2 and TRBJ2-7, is GAGVSQSPSNKVTEKGKDVELRCDPISGHTALYWYRQSLGQGLEFLIYFQGNSAPDKSGLPSDRFSAERTGGSVSTLTIQRTQQEDSAVYLCASSFGRDTSSREQYFGPGTRLTVT.

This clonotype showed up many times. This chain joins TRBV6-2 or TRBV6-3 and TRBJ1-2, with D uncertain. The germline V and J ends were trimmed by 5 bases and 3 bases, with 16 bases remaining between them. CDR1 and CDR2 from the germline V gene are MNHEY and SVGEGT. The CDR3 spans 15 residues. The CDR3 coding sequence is TGTGCCAGCAGTCGCGCTTCGGCCCCAGACTATGGCTACACCTTC. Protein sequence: CASSRASAPDYGYTF.